This T cell receptor beta chain was recovered during a study of cytomegalovirus exposure and HLA in healthy donors. The CDR3 is 13 residues long. Germline assignment: CDR1 MDHEN and CDR2 SYDVKM. V was trimmed by 1 base and J by 3 bases, leaving 6 bases between them. As regards this clone: As yet, its antigen is unknown.

General study results and limits: Reports showed the classifier diagnosing cytomegalovirus status with high specificity and sensitivity.

Only in-frame clones appear in the TCRdb table, and some are missing; sequencing was by immunoSEQ multiplex PCR. The sample consists of approximately 120,000 clones, almost 90% of them appearing once. The source material was PBMCs. The TCR sequence derives from a woman in her late teens or twenties in good health and CMV-seronegative. V is TRBV28 and J is TRBJ1-2; D gene ambiguous. The CDR3 reads CASSLLSDYGYTF. The CDR3 region has the DNA TGTGCCAGCAGTTTATTATCCGACTATGGCTACACCTTC.